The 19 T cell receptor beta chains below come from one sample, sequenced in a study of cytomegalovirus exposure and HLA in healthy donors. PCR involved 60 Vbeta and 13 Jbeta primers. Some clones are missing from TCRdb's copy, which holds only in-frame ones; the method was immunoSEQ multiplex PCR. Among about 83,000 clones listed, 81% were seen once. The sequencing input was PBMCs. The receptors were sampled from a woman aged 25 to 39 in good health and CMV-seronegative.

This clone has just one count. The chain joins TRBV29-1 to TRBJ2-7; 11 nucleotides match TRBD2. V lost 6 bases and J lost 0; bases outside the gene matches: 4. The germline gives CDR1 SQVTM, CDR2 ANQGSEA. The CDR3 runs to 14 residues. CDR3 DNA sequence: TGCAGCGTCCTTACTAGCGGGAGCTCCTACGAGCAGTACTTC. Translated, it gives CSVLTSGSSYEQYF.

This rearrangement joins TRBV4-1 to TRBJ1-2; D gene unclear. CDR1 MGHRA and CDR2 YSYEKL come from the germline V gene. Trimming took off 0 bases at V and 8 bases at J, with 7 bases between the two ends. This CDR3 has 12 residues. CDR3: CASSQDPGGYTF. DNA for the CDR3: TGCGCCAGCAGCCAAGACCCAGGAGGCTACACCTTC.

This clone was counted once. CDR3 in amino acids: CASSWGQGTLGFSYEQYF. DNA for the CDR3: TGTGCCAGCAGCTGGGGACAGGGGACTCTGGGTTTTTCCTACGAGCAGTACTTC. The chain is built from TRBV5-6 and TRBJ2-7; 10 nucleotides match TRBD1. The CDR3 has 18 residues. From germline, CDR1 is SGHDT and CDR2 YYEEEE. Trimming took 3 bases from V and 1 from J; bases not matched to a gene: 13.

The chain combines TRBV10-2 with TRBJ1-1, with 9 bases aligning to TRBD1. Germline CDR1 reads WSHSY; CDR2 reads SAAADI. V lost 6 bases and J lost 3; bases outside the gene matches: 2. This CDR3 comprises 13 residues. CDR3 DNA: TGCGCCAGCAGGGACAGGGGATACACTGAAGCTTTCTTT. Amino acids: CASRDRGYTEAFF.

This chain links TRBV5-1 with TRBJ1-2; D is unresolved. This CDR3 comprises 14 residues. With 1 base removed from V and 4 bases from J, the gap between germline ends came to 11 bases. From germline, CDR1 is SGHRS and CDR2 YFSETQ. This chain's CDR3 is CASSLLEGIYGYTF. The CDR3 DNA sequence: TGCGCCAGCAGCTTGTTGGAGGGAATCTATGGCTACACCTTC.

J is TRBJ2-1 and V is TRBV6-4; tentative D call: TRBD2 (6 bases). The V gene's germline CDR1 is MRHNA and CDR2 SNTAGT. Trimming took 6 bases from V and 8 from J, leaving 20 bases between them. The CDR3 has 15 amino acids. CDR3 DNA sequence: TGTGCCAGCAGCCGCACCGGGACTCCGGCCGATGAGCAGTTCTTC. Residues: CASSRTGTPADEQFF.

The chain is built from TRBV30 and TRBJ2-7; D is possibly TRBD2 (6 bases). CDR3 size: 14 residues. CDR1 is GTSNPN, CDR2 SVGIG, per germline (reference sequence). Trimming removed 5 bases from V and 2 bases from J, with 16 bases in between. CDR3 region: CAWAPGTPTYEQYF. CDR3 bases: TGTGCCTGGGCCCCCGGGACTCCAACCTACGAGCAGTACTTC. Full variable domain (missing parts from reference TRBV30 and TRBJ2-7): SQTIHQWPATLVQPVGSPLSLECTVEGTSNPNLYWYRQAAGRGLQLLFYSVGIGQISSEVPQNLSASRPQDRQFILSSKKLLLSDSGFYLCAWAPGTPTYEQYFGPGTRLTVT.

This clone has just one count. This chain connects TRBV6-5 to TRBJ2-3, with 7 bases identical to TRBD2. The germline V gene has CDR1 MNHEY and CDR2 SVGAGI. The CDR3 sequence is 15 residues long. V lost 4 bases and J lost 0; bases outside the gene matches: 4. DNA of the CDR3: TGTGCCAGCAGTTCCCGACTAGCCAGCACAGATACGCAGTATTTT. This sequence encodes CASSSRLASTDTQYF.

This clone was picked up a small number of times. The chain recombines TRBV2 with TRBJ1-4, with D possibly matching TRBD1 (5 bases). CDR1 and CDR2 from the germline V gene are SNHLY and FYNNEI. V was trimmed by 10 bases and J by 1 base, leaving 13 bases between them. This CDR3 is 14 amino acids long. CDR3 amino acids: CAIPRGGTNEKLFF. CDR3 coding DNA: TGTGCCATCCCGCGCGGGGGAACTAATGAAAAACTGTTTTTT.

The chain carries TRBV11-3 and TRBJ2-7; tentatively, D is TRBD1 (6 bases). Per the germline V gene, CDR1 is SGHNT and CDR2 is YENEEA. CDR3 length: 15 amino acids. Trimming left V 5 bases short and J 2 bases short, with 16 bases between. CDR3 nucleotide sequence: TGTGCCAGCAGCCATGGGACAAAGAACCCCTACGAGCAGTACTTC. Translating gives CASSHGTKNPYEQYF. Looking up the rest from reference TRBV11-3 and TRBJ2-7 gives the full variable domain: EAGVVQSPRYKIIEKKQPVAFWCNPISGHNTLYWYLQNLGQGPELLIRYENEEAVDDSQLPKDRFSAERLKGVDSTLKIQPAELGDSAVYLCASSHGTKNPYEQYFGPGTRLTVT.

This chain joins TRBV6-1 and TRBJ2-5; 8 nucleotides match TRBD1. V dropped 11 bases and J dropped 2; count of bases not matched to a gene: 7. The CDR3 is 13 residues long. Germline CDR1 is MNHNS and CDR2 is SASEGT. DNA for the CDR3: TGTGCCTCAAGGACAGGGATGCAAGAGACCCAGTACTTC. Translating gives CASRTGMQETQYF.

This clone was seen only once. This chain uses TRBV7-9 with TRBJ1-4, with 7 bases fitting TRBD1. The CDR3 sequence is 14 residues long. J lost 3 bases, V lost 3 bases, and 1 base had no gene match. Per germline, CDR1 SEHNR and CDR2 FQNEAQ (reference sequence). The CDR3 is CASSLGQSNEKLFF. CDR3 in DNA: TGTGCCAGCAGCTTGGGACAGTCTAATGAAAAACTGTTTTTT.

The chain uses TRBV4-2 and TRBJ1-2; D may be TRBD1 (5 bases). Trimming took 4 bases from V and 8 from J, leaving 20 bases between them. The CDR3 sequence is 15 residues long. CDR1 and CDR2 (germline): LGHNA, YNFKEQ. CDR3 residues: CASSPGAGMVRGYTF. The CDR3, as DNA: TGTGCCAGCAGCCCCGGGGCGGGGATGGTCAGGGGCTACACCTTC.

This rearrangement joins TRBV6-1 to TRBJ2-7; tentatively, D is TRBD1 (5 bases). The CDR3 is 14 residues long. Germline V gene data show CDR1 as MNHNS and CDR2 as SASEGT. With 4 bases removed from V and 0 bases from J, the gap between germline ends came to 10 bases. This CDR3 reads CASSAGQGSYEQYF. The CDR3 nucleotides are TGTGCCAGCAGTGCTGGTCAGGGCTCCTACGAGCAGTACTTC.

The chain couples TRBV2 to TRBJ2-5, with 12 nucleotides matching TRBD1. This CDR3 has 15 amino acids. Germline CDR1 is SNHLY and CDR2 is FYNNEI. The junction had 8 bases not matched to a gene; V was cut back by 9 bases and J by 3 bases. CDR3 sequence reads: CARTKGQGAKETQYF. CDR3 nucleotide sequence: TGTGCCAGAACAAAGGGACAGGGGGCAAAAGAGACCCAGTACTTC.

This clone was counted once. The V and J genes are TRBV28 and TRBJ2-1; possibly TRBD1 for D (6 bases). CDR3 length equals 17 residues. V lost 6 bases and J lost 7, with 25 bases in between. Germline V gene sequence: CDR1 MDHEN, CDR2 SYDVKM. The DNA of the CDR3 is TGTGCCAGCAGCCGACCTAGAGGGGGTGGTGTTGGAAATGAGCAGTTCTTC. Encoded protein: CASSRPRGGGVGNEQFF. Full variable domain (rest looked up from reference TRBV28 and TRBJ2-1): DVKVTQSSRYLVKRTGEKVFLECVQDMDHENMFWYRQDPGLGLRLIYFSYDVKMKEKGDIPEGYSVSREKKERFSLILESASTNQTSMYLCASSRPRGGGVGNEQFFGPGTRLTVL.

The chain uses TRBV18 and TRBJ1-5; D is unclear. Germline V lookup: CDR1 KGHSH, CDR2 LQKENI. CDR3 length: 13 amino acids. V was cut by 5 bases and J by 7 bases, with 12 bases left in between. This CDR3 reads CASSGNAAQPQHF. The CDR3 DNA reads TGTGCCAGCTCAGGTAATGCGGCGCAGCCCCAGCATTTT.

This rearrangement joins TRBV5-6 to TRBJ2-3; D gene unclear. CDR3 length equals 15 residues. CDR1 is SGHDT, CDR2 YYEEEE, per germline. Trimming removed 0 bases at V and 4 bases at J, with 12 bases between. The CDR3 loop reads CASSLGAIASDTQYF. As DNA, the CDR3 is TGTGCCAGCAGCTTGGGGGCCATCGCATCAGATACGCAGTATTTT.

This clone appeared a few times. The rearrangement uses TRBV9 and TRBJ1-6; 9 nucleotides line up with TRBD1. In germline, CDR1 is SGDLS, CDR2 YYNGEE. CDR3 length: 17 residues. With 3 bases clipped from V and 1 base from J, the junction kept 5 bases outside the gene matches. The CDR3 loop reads CASSEGQGRSYNSPLHF. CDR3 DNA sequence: TGTGCCAGCAGCGAGGGACAGGGTCGGTCCTATAATTCACCCCTCCACTTT.